This record looks at one T cell receptor (beta chain) sequence and its context. It lacks a known antigen. Base qualities are not at hand, and no much larger clone is one base apart. Peripheral blood CD8+ and CD4+ T cells from healthy donors, Susac syndrome patients and multiple sclerosis patients were profiled using high-throughput TCR beta sequencing. The multiple sclerosis controls were treatment-naive patients whose relapsing-remitting disease, either stable or active, fulfilled the revised McDonald criteria. CD8+ TEMRA cells were enriched by FACS, while bulk CD8+ and CD4+ T cells were purified by magnetic negative isolation. Blood was collected in EDTA tubes and processed within 24 hours, with PBMCs isolated through density gradient centrifugation. PBMCs intended for TCR sequencing were cryopreserved in liquid nitrogen and were subsequently thawed in a 37 degrees C water bath. The sorted or isolated CD4+, CD8+ and CD8+ TEMRA cells reached a purity of at least 90%.

The data belong to a study of CD8 T cells in Susac syndrome (dated by TCRdb to about 2019). Notes on the research overall: Whether CD8+ T cell activation and differentiation in Susac syndrome was antigen driven was tested using repertoire sequencing. What the work shows at the level of the full study, not this receptor alone: The study acknowledged that relatively few individuals were included in the TCR sequencing and HLA analysis.

RNA was extracted using the RNeasy kit, and roughly 0.5 to 1 ug of the RNA was reverse transcribed with random hexamers. TCR beta CDR3 regions were amplified with the immunoSEQ multiplex PCR assay covering 54 Vbeta and 13 Jbeta segments. Bias from PCR amplification was corrected by using a synthetic template baseline for primer optimization and for computational correction. The original pipeline was this. Reads were annotated to V, D and J genes per IMGT and analyzed with immunoSEQ Analyzer, keeping only productive sequences. Clonality was computed as one minus Shannon entropy normalized by log2 of the number of productive unique sequences. For each patient and control, public and private clones were evaluated within the 100 most prevalent clones. Clones were defined as Susac-specific if absent from the healthy and MS cohorts, from 1052 published viral clones and from other ImmuneACCESS disease sequences. In TCRdb, the public reads were trimmed at Q25 with fastp and aligned with MiXCR, with productive beta chains retained. One record per CDR3 amino acid sequence lists the most common genes and DNA. These V and J calls originate from TCRdb's pipeline instead of the authors' own analysis. Here the sample has 300,000 or so distinct CDR3 sequences; roughly 94% occur a single time. The leading ten clones occupy approximately 0.065% of the sample.

Sequencing was done on a sample of CD4+ T cells from PBMCs. This receptor was obtained from a human donor with multiple sclerosis.

The nucleotides read TGTGCCACCAGCAGAGATTCGACAGTCTCGACCATCTCCTACGAGCAGTACTTC. It translates to CATSRDSTVSTISYEQYF. The V gene is TRBV15 and the J gene is TRBJ2-7; the D region possibly corresponds to TRBD1 (5 bases align). The junction carries 18 bases between V and J, which are trimmed by 0 bases and 0 bases respectively. Via the germline V gene (reference sequence), CDR1 is LNHNV and CDR2 YYDKDF. The CDR3 starts with the cysteine, ends with the phenylalanine, and has 18 residues. CDR3 DNA is the only sequence kept; it has 54 bases, read in frame from the first base.